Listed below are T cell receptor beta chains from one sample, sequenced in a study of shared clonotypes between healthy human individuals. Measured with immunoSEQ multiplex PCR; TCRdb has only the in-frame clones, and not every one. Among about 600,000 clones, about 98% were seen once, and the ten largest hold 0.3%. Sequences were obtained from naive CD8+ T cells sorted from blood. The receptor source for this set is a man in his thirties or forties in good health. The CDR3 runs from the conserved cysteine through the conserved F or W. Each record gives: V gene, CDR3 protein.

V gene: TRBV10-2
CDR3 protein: CASSAAASYEQYF

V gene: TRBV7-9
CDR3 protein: CASSRLVTGELFF

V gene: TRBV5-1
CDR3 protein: CASGEQGGMNTEAFF

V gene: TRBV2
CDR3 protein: CASSDTTGTDFF

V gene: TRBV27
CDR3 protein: CASSIRTSGSGEQYF

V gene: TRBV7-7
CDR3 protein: CASSLDGETQYF

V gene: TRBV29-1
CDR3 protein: CSVRQVNYGYTF

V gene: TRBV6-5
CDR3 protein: CASSYSMRESSYEQYF

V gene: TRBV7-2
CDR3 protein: CATPTWTSGTYEQYF

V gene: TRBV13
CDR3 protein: CASNRLAEKNIQYF

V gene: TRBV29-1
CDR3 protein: CSVGLTGEQFF

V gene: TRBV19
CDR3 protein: CASHRGNTIYF

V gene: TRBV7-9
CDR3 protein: CASSLEGTGEAFF

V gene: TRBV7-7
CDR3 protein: CASSPLAGVYNEQFF

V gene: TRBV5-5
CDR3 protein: CASSQTFQGTSEKLFF

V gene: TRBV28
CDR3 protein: CASTTDWGVGETQYF

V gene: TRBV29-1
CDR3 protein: CSVEFWQSLNTEAFF

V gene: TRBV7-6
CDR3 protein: CASSSTSGSGEQYF

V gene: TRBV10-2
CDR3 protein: CASSEADRQVGPPQHF

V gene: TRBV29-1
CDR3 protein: CSGLRTNTGELFF

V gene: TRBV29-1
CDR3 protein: CSVEDNDRGGSYEQYF

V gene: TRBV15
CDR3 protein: CATSRELAGRYEQYF

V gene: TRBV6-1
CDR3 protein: CASRPMVTEETQYF

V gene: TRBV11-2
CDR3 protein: CASSPTGGEANEKLFF

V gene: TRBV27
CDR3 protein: CASSVGTSGLYNEQFF

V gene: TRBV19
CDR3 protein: CASSEGTFEQYF

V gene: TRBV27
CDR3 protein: CASSLGGLAGYTF